Shown below are 8 T cell receptor beta chains from a single sample sequenced in a study of blood T cell repertoires in COVID-19. Sequencing was performed with immunoSEQ multiplex PCR; in TCRdb, only in-frame clones are kept and a portion is missing. Here the sample spans a few hundred thousand clones, 85% to 90% being singletons. Sequencing was carried out using PBMCs or T cells enriched from blood (not recorded which). The source is a woman aged 50 to 65 who had recovered from COVID-19.

The V call is TRBV28, the J call TRBJ1-5; maybe TRBD1 (5 bases). CDR1 and CDR2 from the germline V gene are MDHEN and SYDVKM. The CDR3 contains 15 residues. V gave up 3 bases and J gave up 2 bases, with 11 bases separating them. The CDR3 reads CASSLTALGNQPQHF. The CDR3 DNA is TGTGCCAGCAGTTTGACAGCCCTTGGCAATCAGCCCCAGCATTTT.

The chain has TRBV7-8 and TRBJ2-7; maybe TRBD1 (5 bases). The CDR3 consists of 14 residues. Between the trimmed V and J ends, which lost 3 bases and 3 bases, there was a span of 12 bases. The germline V gene has CDR1 SGHVS and CDR2 FQNEAQ. CDR3 DNA: TGTGCCAGCAGCTTCACCACCGACAGCTACGAGCAGTACTTC. It translates to CASSFTTDSYEQYF.

The CDR3 sequence: CASRGNTEAFF. The CDR3 nucleotides are TGTGCCAGCCGGGGGAACACTGAAGCTTTCTTT. The V gene is TRBV9, the J gene TRBJ1-1; D gene ambiguous. Trimming removed 7 bases at V and 1 base at J, with 5 bases between. This CDR3 has 11 residues. Germline V gives CDR1 SGDLS, CDR2 YYNGEE.

The chain uses TRBV7-8 and TRBJ1-5, with 9 bases lining up with TRBD1. CDR3 length: 18 residues. The germline V gene encodes CDR1 SGHVS and CDR2 FQNEAQ. Trimming removed 4 bases from V and 6 bases from J; junction bases left unmatched: 16. CDR3 amino acids: CASSSYQGYRGQVQPQHF. The DNA of the CDR3 is TGTGCCAGCAGCTCATACCAGGGTTACAGGGGGCAAGTTCAGCCCCAGCATTTT. Based on the CDR3 plus reference TRBV7-8 and TRBJ1-5, the full variable domain is GAGVSQSPRYKVAKRGQDVALRCDPISGHVSLFWYQQALGQGPEFLTYFQNEAQLDKSGLPSDRFFAERPEGSVSTLKIQRTQQEDSAVYLCASSSYQGYRGQVQPQHFGDGTRLSIL.

The rearrangement links TRBV6-5 to TRBJ2-7; maybe TRBD1 (6 bases). The CDR3 contains 15 residues. The germline CDR1 and CDR2 sequences are MNHEY and SVGAGI. V lost 4 bases and J lost 4, with 17 bases in between. DNA for the CDR3: TGTGCCAGCAGTTGGCTAAAAAAACAGGGTTACGAGCAGTACTTC. Protein sequence: CASSWLKKQGYEQYF.

The rearrangement joins TRBV6-2 or TRBV6-3 to TRBJ2-7, with D tentatively TRBD1 (5 bases). The germline V gene has CDR1 MNHEY and CDR2 SVGEGT. The CDR3 consists of 14 residues. The ends were cut back, 6 bases at V and 7 bases at J, with 19 bases in the middle. This CDR3 is CASSSPRDLGEQYF. The CDR3 DNA sequence: TGTGCCAGCAGCTCACCCAGGGATTTGGGGGAGCAGTACTTC.

This clone showed up just once. The chain is built from TRBV28 and TRBJ2-3, with TRBD2 identical over 16 bases. Per germline, CDR1 MDHEN and CDR2 SYDVKM. After removal of 5 bases from V and 11 bases from J, the junction contained 7 bases not matched to a gene. The CDR3 loop spans 15 amino acids. CDR3 loop: CASSPGLAGGRRQYF. DNA of the CDR3: TGTGCCAGCAGTCCGGGACTAGCGGGGGGGCGCAGGCAGTATTTT.

The chain joins TRBV10-3 to TRBJ2-7; 7 nucleotides align to TRBD1. Germline assignment: CDR1 ENHRY and CDR2 SYGVKD. The V gene end was trimmed by 8 bases and the J gene end by 4 bases; junction bases not matched to a gene: 8. CDR3 size: 13 residues. This chain's CDR3 is CAISDRDAYEQYF. Here the CDR3 DNA reads TGTGCCATCTCAGACAGGGACGCATACGAGCAGTACTTC.